This TCR beta chain came from a study of T cell repertoires in ileal Crohn's disease. Time point given: proximal margin of the surgical specimen (macroscopically non-inflamed). V shed 2 bases and J shed 0 bases, with 11 bases lying between them. The germline V gene encodes CDR1 SGHDT and CDR2 YYEEEE. This CDR3 has 16 amino acids. Here immunoSEQ multiplex PCR was the method, and the copy in TCRdb shows in-frame clones only, minus some. Of about 5,700 clones in the sample, 78% were seen once. The TCR was taken from an adult with Crohn's disease. The chain joins TRBV5-6 to TRBJ1-4; a possible D gene is TRBD1 (5 bases). The material sequenced was ileal tissue. This CDR3 reads CASSFGGPTTNEKLFF. The CDR3, as DNA: TGTGCCAGCAGCTTTGGGGGACCGACAACTAATGAAAAACTGTTTTTT.